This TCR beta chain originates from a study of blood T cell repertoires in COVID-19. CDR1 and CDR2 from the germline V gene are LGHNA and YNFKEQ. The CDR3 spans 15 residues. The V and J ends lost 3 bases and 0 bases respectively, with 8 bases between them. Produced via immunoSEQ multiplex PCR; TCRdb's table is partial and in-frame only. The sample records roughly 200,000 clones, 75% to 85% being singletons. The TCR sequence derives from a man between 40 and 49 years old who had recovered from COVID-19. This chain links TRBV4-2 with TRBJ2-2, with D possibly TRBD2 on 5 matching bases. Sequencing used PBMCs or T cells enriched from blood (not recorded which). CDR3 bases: TGTGCCAGCAGCCAGGAAGCGGCGAACACCGGGGAGCTGTTTTTT. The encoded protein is CASSQEAANTGELFF.